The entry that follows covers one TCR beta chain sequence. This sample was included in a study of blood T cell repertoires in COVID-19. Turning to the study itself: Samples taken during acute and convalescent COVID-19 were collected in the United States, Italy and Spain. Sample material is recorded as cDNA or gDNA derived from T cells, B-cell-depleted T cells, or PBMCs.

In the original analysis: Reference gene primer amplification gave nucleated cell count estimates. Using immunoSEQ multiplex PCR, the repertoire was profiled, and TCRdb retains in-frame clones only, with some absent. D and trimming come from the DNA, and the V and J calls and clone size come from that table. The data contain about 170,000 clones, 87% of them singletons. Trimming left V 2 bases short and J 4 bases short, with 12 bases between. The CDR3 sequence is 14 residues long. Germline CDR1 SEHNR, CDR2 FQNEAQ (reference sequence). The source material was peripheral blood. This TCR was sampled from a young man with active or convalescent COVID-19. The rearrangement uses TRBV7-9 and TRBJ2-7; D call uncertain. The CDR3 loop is CASSLNPGGYEQYF. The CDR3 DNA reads TGTGCCAGCAGCTTAAACCCGGGTGGGTACGAGCAGTACTTC.